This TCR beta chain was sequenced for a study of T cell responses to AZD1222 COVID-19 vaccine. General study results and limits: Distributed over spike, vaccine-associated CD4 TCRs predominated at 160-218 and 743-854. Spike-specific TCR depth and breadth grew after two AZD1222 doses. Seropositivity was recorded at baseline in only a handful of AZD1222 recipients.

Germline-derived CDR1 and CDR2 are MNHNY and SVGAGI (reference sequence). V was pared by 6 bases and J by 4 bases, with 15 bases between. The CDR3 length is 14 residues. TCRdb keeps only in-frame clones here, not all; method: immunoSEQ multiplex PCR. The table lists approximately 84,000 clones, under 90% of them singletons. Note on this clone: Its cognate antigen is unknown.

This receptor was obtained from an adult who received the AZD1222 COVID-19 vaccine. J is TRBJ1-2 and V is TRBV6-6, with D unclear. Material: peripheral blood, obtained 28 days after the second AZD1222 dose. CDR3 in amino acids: CASRPGSLGYGYTF. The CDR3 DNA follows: TGTGCCAGCAGGCCCGGCTCATTGGGCTATGGCTACACCTTC.